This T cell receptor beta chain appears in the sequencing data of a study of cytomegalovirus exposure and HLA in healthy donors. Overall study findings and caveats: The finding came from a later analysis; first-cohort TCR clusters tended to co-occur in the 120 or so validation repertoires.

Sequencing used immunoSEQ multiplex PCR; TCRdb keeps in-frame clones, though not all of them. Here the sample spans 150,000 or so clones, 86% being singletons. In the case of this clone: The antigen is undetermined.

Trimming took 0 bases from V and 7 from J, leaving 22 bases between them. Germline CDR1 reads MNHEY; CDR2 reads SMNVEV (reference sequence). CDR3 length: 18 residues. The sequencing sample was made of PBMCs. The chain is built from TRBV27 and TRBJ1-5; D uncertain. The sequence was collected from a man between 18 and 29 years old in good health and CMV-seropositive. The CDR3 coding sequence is TGTGCCAGCAGTTTATCAGGGAGCAGAATAGGGAACTGGCAGCCCCAGCATTTT. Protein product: CASSLSGSRIGNWQPQHF.